Listed here are 25 T cell receptor beta chains from one sample, sequenced in a study of T cell repertoires in cytomegalovirus infection. Their target antigens are unknown. TCRdb independently ran MiXCR on the reads; one entry per CDR3 protein. The table lists some 940,000 distinct CDR3 sequences, approximately 31% of them singletons. The sample consisted of cultured CD8+ T cells from PBMCs, taken from culture after CMV antigen stimulation. The source is a human donor in good health (CMV status not recorded). Some clones in this sample may be carry-over from other donors' samples.

This chain uses TRBV2 with TRBJ2-1; D assignment may be TRBD1 or TRBD2 (5 bases each). V was clipped by 8 bases and J by 0 bases, with 11 bases between them. The CDR3 length is 14 residues. Germline V gene lookup returns CDR1 SNHLY and CDR2 FYNNEI. For the CDR3, the DNA is TGTGCCAGCTCCCAGGGACGCTCCTACAATGAGCAGTTCTTC. Residues: CASSQGRSYNEQFF.

This clonotype has just a few counts. The chain couples TRBV12-3 or TRBV12-4 to TRBJ2-1, with D hard to call. This CDR3 has 17 residues. Trimming took off 3 bases at V and 6 bases at J, with 21 bases between the two ends. The CDR3 is CASSFQLPGQDGNEQFF. The CDR3 DNA reads TGTGCCAGCAGTTTCCAACTCCCGGGTCAGGATGGCAATGAGCAGTTCTTC.

This chain joins TRBV27 and TRBJ1-1, with a tentative D call TRBD1 (5 bases). Germline V gene data show CDR1 as MNHEY and CDR2 as SMNVEV (reference sequence). This CDR3 is built from 17 residues. V was clipped by 3 bases and J by 3 bases, with 20 bases between them. CDR3 sequence: CASSFGAVTTSDTEAFF. CDR3 in DNA: TGTGCCAGCAGTTTCGGGGCAGTCACTACGAGTGACACTGAAGCTTTCTTT.

This clonotype has only a few counts. The chain's CDR3 is CASSIVLGDTEAFF. CDR3 DNA: TGTGCCAGTAGTATAGTACTGGGCGACACTGAAGCTTTCTTT. The chain has TRBV19 and TRBJ1-1; D unresolved. V lost 1 base to trimming and J lost 3 bases, with 9 bases between them. The CDR3 length is 14 residues. The germline CDR1 and CDR2 sequences are LNHDA and SQIVND (reference sequence).

The V gene is TRBV12-3 or TRBV12-4, the J gene TRBJ1-1, with D perhaps TRBD1 (6 bases). Trimming took 10 bases from V and 4 from J, leaving 19 bases between them. The CDR3 extends over 14 amino acids. CDR3 residues: CATKKGEGITEAFF. In DNA, the CDR3 is TGTGCCACCAAAAAGGGGGAGGGAATCACTGAAGCTTTCTTT.

V is TRBV6-2 or TRBV6-3 and J is TRBJ2-7, with TRBD2 as a possible D gene (6 bases). Looked up from germline, CDR1 is MNHEY and CDR2 is SVGEGT. CDR3 length: 17 residues. Trimming pared 4 bases from V and 1 base from J, leaving 20 bases between. This chain's CDR3 is CASSWDAVEGGSYEQYV. The CDR3 DNA sequence: TGTGCCAGCAGTTGGGATGCAGTGGAGGGAGGATCCTACGAGCAGTACGTC.

This clonotype was detected a few times. This CDR3 reads CASSLEGGYNQPQHF. CDR3 nucleotides: TGCGCCAGCAGTCTCGAAGGGGGGTACAATCAGCCCCAGCATTTT. The rearrangement uses TRBV4-1 and TRBJ1-5, with D possibly being TRBD1 (6 bases). With 6 bases removed from V and 3 bases from J, the gap between germline ends came to 15 bases. The CDR3 is made up of 15 amino acids. Per germline, CDR1 MGHRA and CDR2 YSYEKL.

The chain recombines TRBV7-9 with TRBJ1-1; a weak D match, TRBD1 (5 bases). This CDR3 has 14 amino acids. The germline V and J ends were trimmed by 5 bases and 3 bases, with 13 bases remaining between them. In germline, CDR1 is SEHNR, CDR2 FQNEAQ (reference sequence). The CDR3 loop is CASSQTALDTEAFF. CDR3 sequence (DNA): TGTGCCAGCAGCCAGACAGCCTTGGACACTGAAGCTTTCTTT.

The CDR3 protein is CSALDRRGQPQHF. As DNA, the CDR3 is TGCAGTGCTTTGGACCGACGGGGCCAGCCCCAGCATTTT. The chain joins TRBV20-1 to TRBJ1-5, with D perhaps TRBD1 (5 bases). CDR1 DFQATT and CDR2 SNEGSKA come from the germline V gene (reference sequence). The CDR3 length is 13 residues. V was cut by 5 bases and J by 7 bases, with 15 bases left in between.

The genes are TRBV12-3 or TRBV12-4 and TRBJ2-5, with D maybe TRBD2 (5 bases). This CDR3 region has 14 residues. The V and J ends lost 8 bases and 5 bases respectively, with 18 bases between them. The CDR3 DNA sequence: TGTGCCAGCTTCGTTGCGGGCATTGGGGAGACCCAGTACTTC. It translates to CASFVAGIGETQYF.

This chain connects TRBV6-5 to TRBJ1-2; D gene unclear. V lost 5 bases, J lost 8 bases, and 12 bases lay in between. The CDR3 contains 12 residues. Germline CDR1 reads MNHEY; CDR2 reads SVGAGI. As DNA, the CDR3 is TGTGCCAGCAGTCCACTATCCGGAGGCTACACCTTC. The encoded protein is CASSPLSGGYTF.

CDR3 sequence: CASSFLGYEELFF. In nucleotides, the CDR3 is TGTGCCAGCAGCTTTCTGGGATACGAGGAGCTGTTTTTT. The V gene is TRBV6-2 or TRBV6-3, the J gene TRBJ2-2; D uncertain. V gave up 6 bases and J gave up 10 bases, with 15 bases separating them. The CDR3 contains 13 residues. Looked up from germline, CDR1 is MNHEY and CDR2 is SVGEGT.

Concerning this clonotype itself: The DNA is left out, because the CDR3 cannot be placed on it with certainty; the CDR3 is given as TCRdb lists it. This chain links TRBV27 with TRBJ1-2; the table calls TRBD1, which could not be checked here. The CDR3 numbers 16 amino acids, ends counted. CDR1 is MNHEY and CDR2 is SMNVEV in the germline V gene (reference sequence). This CDR3 reads CASSYGTGESSSGYTF.

This clonotype was picked up a small number of times. Here the CDR3 reads CASSFKGVGQHKNIQYF. CDR3 in DNA: TGTGCCAGCAGTTTTAAAGGGGTTGGGCAGCACAAAAACATTCAGTACTTC. The rearrangement joins TRBV27 to TRBJ2-4, with D perhaps matching TRBD1 (5 bases). Trimming pared 3 bases from V and 3 bases from J, leaving 18 bases between. Germline-derived CDR1 and CDR2 are MNHEY and SMNVEV (reference sequence). This CDR3 region has 17 residues.

The chain uses TRBV19 and TRBJ1-2; D may be TRBD1 (5 bases). This CDR3 has 13 residues. V was clipped by 7 bases and J by 3 bases, with 12 bases between them. CDR1 and CDR2 (germline): LNHDA, SQIVND (reference sequence). The CDR3 nucleotides read TGTGCCAGTAAGATGGGGGACTACTATGGCTACACCTTC. Its translation is CASKMGDYYGYTF. The whole variable domain, filled in from reference TRBV19 and TRBJ1-2, reads DGGITQSPKYLFRKEGQNVTLSCEQNLNHDAMYWYRQDPGQGLRLIYYSQIVNDFQKGDIAEGYSVSREKKESFPLTVTSAQKNPTAFYLCASKMGDYYGYTFGSGTRLTVV.

The V and J genes are TRBV28 and TRBJ2-7; the D is unclear. Germline CDR1 and CDR2: MDHEN and SYDVKM. V was trimmed by 4 bases and J by 2 bases, leaving 9 bases between them. The CDR3 is 13 residues long. The CDR3 reads CASSSSQTYEQYV. The CDR3, as DNA: TGTGCCAGCAGTTCTTCACAAACCTACGAGCAGTACGTC.

The chain employs TRBV7-6 and TRBJ2-7, with D maybe TRBD1 (5 bases). This CDR3 is built from 14 residues. The V end lost 7 bases, the J end lost 3 bases, and 16 bases lay between the germline ends. Germline V gene data show CDR1 as SGHVS and CDR2 as FNYEAQ. The CDR3 sequence: CASNSADTIYEQYF. CDR3 bases: TGTGCCAGCAACTCCGCGGACACAATCTACGAGCAGTACTTC.

The chain couples TRBV20-1 to TRBJ2-1, with TRBD2 matching 8 bases. The CDR3 is made up of 12 amino acids. Germline V gene data show CDR1 as DFQATT and CDR2 as SNEGSKA (reference sequence). After removal of 8 bases from V and 9 bases from J, the junction contained 9 bases not matched to a gene. The CDR3 DNA is TGCAGTACAAGCGGGGGACTGCTTGAGCAGTTCTTC. This translates into CSTSGGLLEQFF.

There are a few counts of this clonotype. The conserved phenylalanine or tryptophan is not found at the CDR3 terminus, so this likely reflects a read error. The chain recombines TRBV19 with TRBJ2-3, with D possibly matching TRBD1 (5 bases). V lost 4 bases, J lost 0 bases, and 11 bases lay in between. Germline V gene sequence: CDR1 LNHDA, CDR2 SQIVND (reference sequence). The CDR3 totals 15 residues. The CDR3 nucleotides are TGTGCCAGTAGTACGACAGCCACTAGCACAGATACGCAGTATTAT. Its translation: CASSTTATSTDTQYY.

Written as DNA, the CDR3 is TGTGCCAGCAGTTACGGGGACTCGGAATCTGGAAACACCATATATTTT. This encodes CASSYGDSESGNTIYF. The rearrangement joins TRBV6-6 to TRBJ1-3; D perhaps matches TRBD1 (5 bases). Deletions cut 2 bases from V and 1 base from J, with 12 bases between. The length of the CDR3 is 16 residues. Per germline, CDR1 MNHNY and CDR2 SVGAGI (reference sequence).

The chain is built from TRBV13 and TRBJ1-1, with D hard to call. Trimming stripped 5 bases from V and 7 bases from J, with 17 bases between. The germline gives CDR1 PRHDT, CDR2 FYEKMQ (reference sequence). The CDR3 is 14 residues long. CDR3 DNA sequence: TGTGCCAGCAGCCCTTTCGGCGGAAGTAGTGAAGCTTTCTTT. Residues: CASSPFGGSSEAFF.

The chain uses TRBV6-1 and TRBJ2-1, with no clear D. From germline, CDR1 is MNHNS and CDR2 SASEGT. CDR3 length equals 10 residues. The V end lost 7 bases, the J end lost 9 bases, and 7 bases lay between the germline ends. CDR3 bases: TGTGCCAGCACGCGACTTGAGCAGTTCTTC. This encodes CASTRLEQFF.

The chain couples TRBV19 to TRBJ1-2; perhaps TRBD1 as D (5 bases). CDR3 length: 14 amino acids. Germline V lookup: CDR1 LNHDA, CDR2 SQIVND (reference sequence). The V and J ends lost 7 bases and 1 base respectively, with 13 bases between them. CDR3: CASTPGLNNYGYTF. In nucleotides, the CDR3 is TGTGCCAGTACCCCGGGACTTAATAACTATGGCTACACCTTC.

This clonotype was counted many times. The chain is built from TRBV7-2 and TRBJ1-4; tentative D call: TRBD1 (5 bases). V was shortened by 5 bases and J by 4 bases, with 11 bases between the two germline ends. This CDR3 is 14 amino acids long. CDR1 is SGHTA and CDR2 is FQGNSA in the germline V gene. CDR3 amino acids: CASSPEGNNEKLFF. The DNA for the CDR3 is TGTGCCAGCAGCCCCGAGGGGAATAATGAAAAACTGTTTTTT.

This chain connects TRBV7-9 to TRBJ2-3, with 15 bases identical to TRBD2. V dropped 1 base and J dropped 5; count of bases not matched to a gene: 7. Germline-derived CDR1 and CDR2 are SEHNR and FQNEAQ (reference sequence). This CDR3 is built from 18 residues. CDR3 sequence reads: CASSLGGTSGGPRDTQYF. Here the CDR3 DNA reads TGTGCCAGCAGCTTAGGTGGGACTAGCGGGGGGCCCAGAGATACGCAGTATTTT.